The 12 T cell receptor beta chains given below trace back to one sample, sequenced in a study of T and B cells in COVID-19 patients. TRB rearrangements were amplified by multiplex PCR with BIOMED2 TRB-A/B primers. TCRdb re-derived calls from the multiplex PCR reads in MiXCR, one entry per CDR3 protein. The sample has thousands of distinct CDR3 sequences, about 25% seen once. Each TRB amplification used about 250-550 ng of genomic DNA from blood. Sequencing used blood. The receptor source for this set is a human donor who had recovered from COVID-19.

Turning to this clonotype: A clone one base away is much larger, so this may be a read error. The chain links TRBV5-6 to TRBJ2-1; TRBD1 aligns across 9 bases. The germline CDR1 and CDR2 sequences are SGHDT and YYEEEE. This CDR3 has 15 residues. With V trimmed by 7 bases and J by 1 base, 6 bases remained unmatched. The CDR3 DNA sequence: TGTGCCAGCGGCCGGGGACAGGGATCCTACAATGAGCAGTTCTTC. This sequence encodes CASGRGQGSYNEQFF.

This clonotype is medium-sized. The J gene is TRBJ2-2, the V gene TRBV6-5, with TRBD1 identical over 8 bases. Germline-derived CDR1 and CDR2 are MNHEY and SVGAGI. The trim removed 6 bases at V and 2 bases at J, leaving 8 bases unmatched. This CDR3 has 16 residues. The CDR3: CASRLQGALNTGELFF. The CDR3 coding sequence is TGTGCCAGCAGACTCCAGGGGGCCCTAAACACCGGGGAGCTGTTTTTT.

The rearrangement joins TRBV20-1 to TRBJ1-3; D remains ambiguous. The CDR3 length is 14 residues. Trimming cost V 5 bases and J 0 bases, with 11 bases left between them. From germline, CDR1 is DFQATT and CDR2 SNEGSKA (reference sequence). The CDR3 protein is CSARQPSSGNTIYF. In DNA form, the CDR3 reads TGCAGTGCTCGGCAGCCAAGCTCTGGAAACACCATATATTTT.

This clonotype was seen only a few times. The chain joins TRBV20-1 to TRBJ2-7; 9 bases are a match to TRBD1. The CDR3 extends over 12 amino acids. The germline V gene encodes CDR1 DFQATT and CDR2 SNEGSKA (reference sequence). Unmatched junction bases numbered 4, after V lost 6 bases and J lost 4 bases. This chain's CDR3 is CSATGTGYEQYF. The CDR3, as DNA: TGCAGTGCCACCGGGACAGGGTACGAGCAGTACTTC.

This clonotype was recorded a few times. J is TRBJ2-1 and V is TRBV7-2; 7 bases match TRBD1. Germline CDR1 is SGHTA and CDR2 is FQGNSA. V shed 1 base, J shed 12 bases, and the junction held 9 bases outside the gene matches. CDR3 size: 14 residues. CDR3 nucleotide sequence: TGTGCCAGCAGCTTAGATTTTAGGGGGCCGTGGCAGTTCTTC. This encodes CASSLDFRGPWQFF.

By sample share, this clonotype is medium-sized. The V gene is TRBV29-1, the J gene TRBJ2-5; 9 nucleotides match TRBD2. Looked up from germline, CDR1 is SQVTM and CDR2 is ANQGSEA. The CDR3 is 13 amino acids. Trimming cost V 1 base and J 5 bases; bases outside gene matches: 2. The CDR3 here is CSVEVGLAETQYF. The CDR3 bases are TGCAGCGTTGAAGTCGGACTAGCGGAGACCCAGTACTTC.

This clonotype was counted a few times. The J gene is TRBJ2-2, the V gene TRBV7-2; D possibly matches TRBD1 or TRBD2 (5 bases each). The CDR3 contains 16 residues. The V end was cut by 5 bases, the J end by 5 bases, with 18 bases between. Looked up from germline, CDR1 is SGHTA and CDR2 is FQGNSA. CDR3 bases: TGTGCCAGCAGCCCTCGGGGCTCTCCGAGGACCGGGGAGCTGTTTTTT. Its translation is CASSPRGSPRTGELFF.

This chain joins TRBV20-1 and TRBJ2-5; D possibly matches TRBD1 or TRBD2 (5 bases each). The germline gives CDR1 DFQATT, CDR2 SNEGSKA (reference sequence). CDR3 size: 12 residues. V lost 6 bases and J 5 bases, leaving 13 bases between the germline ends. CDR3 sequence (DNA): TGCAGTGCCCCGAGGGGTTTGGAGACCCAGTACTTC. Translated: CSAPRGLETQYF.

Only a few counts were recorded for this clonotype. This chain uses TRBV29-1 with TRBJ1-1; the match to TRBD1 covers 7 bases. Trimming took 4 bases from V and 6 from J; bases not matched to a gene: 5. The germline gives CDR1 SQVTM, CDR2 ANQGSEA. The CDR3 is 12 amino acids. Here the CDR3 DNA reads TGCAGCGTTGGAATCGGGACAGCTGAAGCTTTCTTT. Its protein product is CSVGIGTAEAFF.

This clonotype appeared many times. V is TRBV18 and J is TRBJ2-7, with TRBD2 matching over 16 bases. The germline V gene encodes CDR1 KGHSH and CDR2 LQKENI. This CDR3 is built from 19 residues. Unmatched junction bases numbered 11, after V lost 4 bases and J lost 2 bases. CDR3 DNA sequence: TGTGCCAGCTCACTACGGCTGGGACTAGCGGGAGGGAATGCCTACGAGCAGTACTTC. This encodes CASSLRLGLAGGNAYEQYF.

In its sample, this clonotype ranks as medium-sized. The CDR3 region has the DNA TGTGCCACCAGTGATCGACTAGCGCGAGAGACCCAGTACTTC. Its protein is CATSDRLARETQYF. The V gene is TRBV24-1, the J gene TRBJ2-5; 8 positions match TRBD2. V lost 3 bases to trimming and J lost 4 bases; unmatched junction nucleotides: 3. The CDR3 extends over 14 amino acids. CDR1 and CDR2 (germline): KGHDR, SFDVKD.

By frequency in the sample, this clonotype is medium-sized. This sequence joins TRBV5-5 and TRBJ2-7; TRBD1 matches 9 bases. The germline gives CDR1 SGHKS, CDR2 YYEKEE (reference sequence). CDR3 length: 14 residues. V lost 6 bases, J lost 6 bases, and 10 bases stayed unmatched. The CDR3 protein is CASTRDRERGEQYF. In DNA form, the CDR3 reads TGTGCCAGCACCAGGGACAGGGAGAGGGGCGAGCAGTACTTC.